The 19 T cell receptor beta chains below were found in one sample sequenced in a study of blood T cell repertoires in COVID-19 (dated by TCRdb to between 2020 and 2021). To prepare the library, the immunoSEQ multiplex PCR assay was applied. The clones in this table, taken by TCRdb from immuneACCESS, are in-frame only. Not every clone is retained; where verified, under half of the shortfall comes from an unresolved V gene, and the cause of the rest is unknown. A total of just over 300,000 clones appear in this sample, over 85% of them only once. Together, the top ten hold less than 2% of the sample. The sequenced sample consisted of peripheral blood. Every receptor here comes from a woman under 40 with COVID-19, enrolled during active disease.

The chain couples TRBV11-3 to TRBJ2-1; D is unclear. Germline lookup yields CDR1 SGHNT and CDR2 YENEEA. The CDR3 is made up of 14 amino acids. With 3 bases removed from V and 6 bases from J, the gap between germline ends came to 12 bases. In DNA, the CDR3 is TGTGCCAGCAGCTTCGAGGCTTGGAGCAATGAGCAGTTCTTC. Its translation is CASSFEAWSNEQFF. Using reference TRBV11-3 and TRBJ2-1 for the parts outside the CDR3, the full variable domain is EAGVVQSPRYKIIEKKQPVAFWCNPISGHNTLYWYLQNLGQGPELLIRYENEEAVDDSQLPKDRFSAERLKGVDSTLKIQPAELGDSAVYLCASSFEAWSNEQFFGPGTRLTVL.

The chain's CDR3 is CAISEGGLEKDGYTF. The CDR3 DNA reads as TGTGCCATCAGTGAGGGAGGGCTGGAAAAAGATGGCTACACCTTC. The V call is TRBV10-3, the J call TRBJ1-2; D unclear. Germline V gene sequence: CDR1 ENHRY, CDR2 SYGVKD. The V end lost 2 bases, the J end lost 6 bases, and 16 bases lay between the germline ends. The length of the CDR3 is 15 residues.

The V gene is TRBV27, the J gene TRBJ2-2; D is unresolved. This CDR3 region has 16 residues. Germline CDR1 is MNHEY and CDR2 is SMNVEV (reference sequence). V was shortened by 2 bases and J by 2 bases, with 12 bases between the two germline ends. CDR3 DNA sequence: TGTGCCAGCAGTTTAGTCGCACAGCCCAACACCGGGGAGCTGTTTTTT. Its translation is CASSLVAQPNTGELFF.

This sequence joins TRBV19 and TRBJ1-5; 9 nucleotides align to TRBD1. Germline-derived CDR1 and CDR2 are LNHDA and SQIVND (reference sequence). V trimming: 4 bases; J trimming: 0 bases; junction bases outside the gene matches: 7. There are 17 residues in the CDR3. The DNA for the CDR3 is TGTGCCAGTAGTACCGGACAGGGGCGGGATAGCAATCAGCCCCAGCATTTT. Residues: CASSTGQGRDSNQPQHF.

V usage is TRBV6-6 and J usage is TRBJ2-1; TRBD2 aligns across 12 bases. Germline loops: CDR1 MNHNY, CDR2 SVGAGI (reference sequence). The CDR3 sequence is 17 residues long. Trimming took 5 bases from V and 12 from J; bases not matched to a gene: 17. The CDR3: CASSPTARLAGGEAQFF. The CDR3 bases are TGTGCCAGCAGTCCCACGGCTAGGCTAGCGGGGGGGGAGGCGCAGTTCTTC.

This rearrangement joins TRBV6-5 to TRBJ2-3; 7 bases align to TRBD2. The CDR3 spans 14 residues. V shed 6 bases, J shed 5 bases, and the junction held 8 bases outside the gene matches. Germline V gene sequence: CDR1 MNHEY, CDR2 SVGAGI. CDR3 residues: CASSYQRGLDTQYF. The CDR3 DNA sequence: TGTGCCAGCAGCTATCAGCGGGGACTAGATACGCAGTATTTT.

V is TRBV18 and J is TRBJ1-5; TRBD1 is a possible D gene (5 bases). Germline V gives CDR1 KGHSH, CDR2 LQKENI. This CDR3 spans 14 amino acids. V lost 4 bases, J lost 7 bases, and 14 bases lay in between. The CDR3 nucleotides read TGTGCCAGCTCACTTGCAGGGCAAAGCCAGCCCCAGCATTTT. Translation gives CASSLAGQSQPQHF. The entire variable domain, with the rest obtained from reference TRBV18 and TRBJ1-5, is as follows: NAGVMQNPRHLVRRRGQEARLRCSPMKGHSHVYWYRQLPEEGLKFMVYLQKENIIDESGMPKERFSAEFPKEGPSILRIQQVVRGDSAAYFCASSLAGQSQPQHFGDGTRLSIL.

V is TRBV5-1 and J is TRBJ1-1; D possibly corresponds to TRBD1 (5 bases). Trimming shortened V by 0 bases and J by 9 bases, and 15 bases separated the two germline ends. The CDR3 has 14 residues. The germline gives CDR1 SGHRS, CDR2 YFSETQ. CDR3 loop: CASSLAGGYRQAFF. The CDR3 DNA is TGCGCCAGCAGCTTGGCCGGAGGGTACAGGCAAGCTTTCTTT.

The CDR3 reads CASSQDRVLKTQYF. In nucleotides, the CDR3 is TGTGCCAGCAGCCAAGACAGGGTTTTGAAGACCCAGTACTTC. This sequence joins TRBV14 and TRBJ2-5, with TRBD1 as a possible D gene (5 bases). The V and J ends lost 0 bases and 6 bases respectively, with 11 bases between them. The CDR3 consists of 14 residues. The germline V gene encodes CDR1 SGHDN and CDR2 FVKESK.

J is TRBJ1-1 and V is TRBV7-6; D possibly corresponds to TRBD1 (5 bases). This CDR3 has 18 amino acids. V dropped 5 bases and J dropped 4 bases, with 26 bases sitting between them. CDR1 is SGHVS, CDR2 FNYEAQ, per germline. CDR3 residues: CASSPFPGYGGEVTEAFF. The DNA of the CDR3 is TGTGCCAGCAGCCCCTTTCCAGGGTACGGGGGGGAAGTCACTGAAGCTTTCTTT.

The J gene is TRBJ2-7, the V gene TRBV10-1; a weak D match, TRBD2 (5 bases). CDR1 and CDR2 from the germline V gene are WNHNN and SYGVQD (reference sequence). CDR3 length: 14 amino acids. Trimming left V 7 bases short and J 3 bases short, with 16 bases between. CDR3 in amino acids: CASNLGRRSYEQYV. CDR3 bases: TGCGCCAGCAACCTTGGACGGAGGAGCTACGAGCAGTACGTC.

The chain recombines TRBV9 with TRBJ1-1; unclear D gene. The CDR3 loop spans 13 amino acids. The V gene's germline CDR1 is SGDLS and CDR2 YYNGEE. Between the trimmed V and J ends, which lost 0 bases and 5 bases, there was a span of 8 bases. The DNA of the CDR3 is TGTGCCAGCAGCGTAGGTTCAACAACTGAAGCTTTCTTT. Amino acid sequence: CASSVGSTTEAFF.

The V call is TRBV19, the J call TRBJ1-5, with D possibly matching TRBD1 (5 bases). V lost 3 bases to trimming and J lost 2 bases, with 8 bases between them. The CDR3 totals 14 residues. Germline values: CDR1 LNHDA, CDR2 SQIVND (reference sequence). CDR3 in DNA: TGTGCCAGTAGTATCGGCAGGGGCAATCAGCCCCAGCATTTT. It translates to CASSIGRGNQPQHF. The full variable domain, with the rest looked up from reference TRBV19 and TRBJ1-5, is DGGITQSPKYLFRKEGQNVTLSCEQNLNHDAMYWYRQDPGQGLRLIYYSQIVNDFQKGDIAEGYSVSREKKESFPLTVTSAQKNPTAFYLCASSIGRGNQPQHFGDGTRLSIL.

This chain joins TRBV2 and TRBJ2-3; TRBD2 matches at 9 bases. This CDR3 spans 15 amino acids. Germline CDR1 SNHLY, CDR2 FYNNEI. V dropped 3 bases and J dropped 8; count of bases not matched to a gene: 9. CDR3 nucleotide sequence: TGTGCCAGCAGTGATCGGGCTAGCGGGGATGGTACGCAGTATTTT. Translating gives CASSDRASGDGTQYF.

The V and J genes are TRBV27 and TRBJ2-3, with 11 bases fitting TRBD2. CDR1 is MNHEY and CDR2 is SMNVEV in the germline V gene (reference sequence). This CDR3 has 17 amino acids. The V and J ends lost 4 bases and 4 bases, in that order; junction bases with no gene match: 10. CDR3 residues: CASSWGLAGGRPDTQYF. The CDR3 DNA follows: TGTGCCAGCAGTTGGGGCCTAGCGGGGGGTCGACCAGATACGCAGTATTTT.

The V and J genes are TRBV9 and TRBJ1-2, with no clear D. This CDR3 comprises 14 residues. V was pared by 3 bases and J by 0 bases, with 9 bases between. From germline, CDR1 is SGDLS and CDR2 YYNGEE. The CDR3 coding sequence is TGTGCCAGCAGCGCCAATCTAGCTAACTATGGCTACACCTTC. This codes for CASSANLANYGYTF. The full variable domain, completed using reference TRBV9 and TRBJ1-2, is DSGVTQTPKHLITATGQRVTLRCSPRSGDLSVYWYQQSLDQGLQFLIQYYNGEERAKGNILERFSAQQFPDLHSELNLSSLELGDSALYFCASSANLANYGYTFGSGTRLTVV.

This clone was recorded once. This chain joins TRBV6-4 and TRBJ2-7; the D is unclear. Trimming took 0 bases from V and 0 from J, leaving 12 bases between them. The CDR3 totals 16 residues. CDR1 MRHNA and CDR2 SNTAGT come from the germline V gene. CDR3 DNA sequence: TGTGCCAGCAGTGACTCGAAAGTGCTAAGCTCCTACGAGCAGTACGTC. It specifies CASSDSKVLSSYEQYV.

The V call is TRBV27, the J call TRBJ2-1; 9 nucleotides match TRBD2. The junction had 12 bases not matched to a gene; V was cut back by 6 bases and J by 3 bases. The CDR3 extends over 17 amino acids. Germline CDR1 and CDR2: MNHEY and SMNVEV (reference sequence). The CDR3 sequence is CASSPSGGGAFYNEQFF. CDR3 nucleotide sequence: TGTGCCAGCAGCCCCTCGGGCGGGGGGGCGTTCTACAATGAGCAGTTCTTC.

J is TRBJ2-1 and V is TRBV2, with 8 bases fitting TRBD1. The CDR3 spans 14 residues. With V trimmed by 6 bases and J by 9 bases, 10 bases remained unmatched. Germline lookup yields CDR1 SNHLY and CDR2 FYNNEI. The CDR3 spells CASSPRTGRTEQFF. CDR3 bases: TGTGCCAGCAGCCCTAGGACAGGGAGGACTGAGCAGTTCTTC.